This T cell receptor (beta chain) was identified in a study of cytomegalovirus exposure and HLA in healthy donors. Notes on the study in general: The authors considered a cluster of highly shared sequence variants likely to be a sequencing artifact.

As concerns this clone: Antigen: not known.

Primers: 60 Vbeta forward and 13 Jbeta reverse. Only in-frame clones appear in the TCRdb table, and some are missing; sequencing was by immunoSEQ multiplex PCR. This repertoire includes about 160,000 clones. Trimming removed 0 bases from V and 8 bases from J, with 15 bases in between. This CDR3 region has 16 residues. Germline loops: CDR1 SGHNT, CDR2 YYREEE (reference sequence). It was healthy bone marrow donors who served as donors. Sequenced material: PBMCs. The source is a man aged 25-45 years in good health and CMV-seronegative. The chain joins TRBV5-4 to TRBJ2-6; D not resolved. This CDR3 is CASSLVFMQSTNVLTF. The CDR3 DNA follows: TGTGCCAGCAGCTTGGTATTTATGCAGTCAACCAACGTCCTGACTTTC.